One TCR beta chain is described in this entry. The V gene lost 3 bases and the J gene lost 5 bases, with 20 bases spanning the gap. CDR1 is SGHRS and CDR2 is YFSETQ in the germline V gene. This CDR3 contains 16 residues. This sample is drawn from a study of blood T cell repertoires in COVID-19. Study-level information: PBMCs, B-cell-depleted T cells, or T cells provided the cDNA or gDNA that made up the material.

As handled by the study authors: Researchers report that nucleated cell counts were estimated from reference gene primer amplification. The method was immunoSEQ multiplex PCR; TCRdb's version includes in-frame clones alone and lacks a portion of them. Clone size and the V and J calls come from that table; the DNA yielded D and trimming. This sample carries 200,000 to 250,000 clones, 90% of them seen once, and the ten largest clones take around 15%. Those enrolled, adults aged 18 to 89 years, came from about two dozen US areas. During the 2 weeks before they entered the study, exposed participants had met someone with a PCR-confirmed or clinician-diagnosed COVID-19 case.

V gene TRBV5-1 combines with J gene TRBJ2-5, with D possibly matching TRBD1 (6 bases). The source of this sequence is a young man who had been exposed to COVID-19. Specimen: PBMCs or T cells enriched from blood (not recorded which). The CDR3 bases are TGCGCCAGCAGCTCTGCAGGGGCCGGCGGTTGGGAGACCCAGTACTTC. Encoded protein: CASSSAGAGGWETQYF. Full variable domain (missing parts from reference TRBV5-1 and TRBJ2-5): KAGVTQTPRYLIKTRGQQVTLSCSPISGHRSVSWYQQTPGQGLQFLFEYFSETQRNKGNFPGRFSGRQFSNSRSEMNVSTLELGDSALYLCASSSAGAGGWETQYFGPGTRLLVL.